Listed below are T cell receptor beta chains from one sample, sequenced in a study of blood T cell repertoires in COVID-19. Produced via immunoSEQ multiplex PCR; TCRdb's table is partial and in-frame only. The table has approximately 250,000 clones, just under 90% seen once. Sequencing input: PBMCs or T cells enriched from blood (not recorded which). The receptors shown here come from a woman aged 25 to 39 with acute COVID-19. Each CDR3 is given with its conserved first and last residue. A D gene is named only where the DNA matches it firmly. Where a row states a size, it is once, few, many or the class of an expanded clone; other rows omit it.

V gene: TRBV27
D gene: TRBD2
J gene: TRBJ2-5
clone size: .
CDR3 DNA: TGTGCCAGGCGTAGCGGGACCAGCCGGGAGGAGACCCAGTACTTC
CDR3 protein: CARRSGTSREETQYF

V gene: TRBV28
D gene: .
J gene: TRBJ1-1
clone size: .
CDR3 DNA: TGTGCCAACCAACAGGCGGTTAGGGGGTCTGAAGCTTTCTTT
CDR3 protein: CANQQAVRGSEAFF

V gene: TRBV7-8
D gene: TRBD1
J gene: TRBJ2-1
clone size: .
CDR3 DNA: TGTGCCAGCAGCTTAACCGGGACAGGGGGCTCCTACTACGGTGAGCAGTTCTTC
CDR3 protein: CASSLTGTGGSYYGEQFF

V gene: TRBV4-1
D gene: TRBD2
J gene: TRBJ2-1
clone size: .
CDR3 DNA: TGCGCCAGCAGCGTAAGACTAGCAGCCTACAATGAGCAGTTCTTC
CDR3 protein: CASSVRLAAYNEQFF

V gene: TRBV10-1
D gene: TRBD1
J gene: TRBJ2-7
clone size: .
CDR3 DNA: TGCGCCAGCAGTCGGTTCGGGACAGGGGGCGAGCAGTACTTC
CDR3 protein: CASSRFGTGGEQYF

V gene: TRBV30
D gene: .
J gene: TRBJ2-2
clone size: .
CDR3 DNA: TGTGCCTGGCTACAGGAAACCGGGGAGCTGTTTTTT
CDR3 protein: CAWLQETGELFF

V gene: TRBV27
D gene: TRBD2
J gene: TRBJ2-7
clone size: once
CDR3 DNA: TGTGCCAGCGGGTGGGGGGTATCGGTGGGAGGGCCCCACGAGCAGTACTTC
CDR3 protein: CASGWGVSVGGPHEQYF

V gene: TRBV6-5
D gene: TRBD1
J gene: TRBJ2-2
clone size: .
CDR3 DNA: TGTGCCAGCAGATCGGACAGGGTGATCGGGGAGCTGTTTTTT
CDR3 protein: CASRSDRVIGELFF

V gene: TRBV27
D gene: TRBD1
J gene: TRBJ1-2
clone size: .
CDR3 DNA: TGTGCCAGCAGCGCTGGACAGGGGGTTTACTATGGCTACACCTTC
CDR3 protein: CASSAGQGVYYGYTF

V gene: TRBV27
D gene: .
J gene: TRBJ1-1
clone size: .
CDR3 DNA: TGTGCCAGCAGTTTAGGGGCGAGGCAGGCTGAAGCTTTCTTT
CDR3 protein: CASSLGARQAEAFF

V gene: TRBV5-1
D gene: TRBD1
J gene: TRBJ1-4
clone size: .
CDR3 DNA: TGCGCCAGCAGCGGAGGGGGCGGTAATGAAAAACTGTTTTTT
CDR3 protein: CASSGGGGNEKLFF

V gene: TRBV13
D gene: TRBD1
J gene: TRBJ2-7
clone size: .
CDR3 DNA: TGTGCCAGCAGCGTAGGACAGGGGGTCGTCTACGAGCAGTACTTC
CDR3 protein: CASSVGQGVVYEQYF

V gene: TRBV5-1
D gene: .
J gene: TRBJ2-5
clone size: .
CDR3 DNA: TGCGCCAGCAGCTTGGCCGGAGAGACCCAGTACTTC
CDR3 protein: CASSLAGETQYF

V gene: TRBV11-2
D gene: TRBD1
J gene: TRBJ1-4
clone size: .
CDR3 DNA: TGTGCCAGCAGCGCGACAGGGGCTAATGAAAAACTGTTTTTT
CDR3 protein: CASSATGANEKLFF

V gene: TRBV15
D gene: TRBD2
J gene: TRBJ2-1
clone size: once
CDR3 DNA: TGTGCCACCAGCAGAGGGCGGGAGGGGAATGAGCAGTTCTTC
CDR3 protein: CATSRGREGNEQFF

V gene: TRBV27
D gene: TRBD1
J gene: TRBJ1-5
clone size: once
CDR3 DNA: TGTGCCAGCAGTACAGGGGACGGAAGCAATCAGCCCCAGCATTTT
CDR3 protein: CASSTGDGSNQPQHF

V gene: TRBV6-2/TRBV6-3
D gene: TRBD2
J gene: TRBJ2-1
clone size: .
CDR3 DNA: TGTGCCAGCAGTCGGCCGGGACTAGATGTCAATGAGCAGTTCTTC
CDR3 protein: CASSRPGLDVNEQFF

V gene: TRBV7-6
D gene: TRBD2
J gene: TRBJ2-3
clone size: .
CDR3 DNA: TGTGCCAGCAGCTTAGGGGGGACTAGCGGGAGAGTAGATACGCAGTATTTT
CDR3 protein: CASSLGGTSGRVDTQYF

V gene: TRBV15
D gene: TRBD2
J gene: TRBJ2-5
clone size: .
CDR3 DNA: TGTGCCACCAGCAGAGATCGGGGGGAGGGAGAGACCCAGTACTTC
CDR3 protein: CATSRDRGEGETQYF

V gene: TRBV3-1/TRBV3-2
D gene: .
J gene: TRBJ2-7
clone size: .
CDR3 DNA: TGTGCCAGCAGCCAAGTCGGGGAGGCTTACGAGCAGTACTTC
CDR3 protein: CASSQVGEAYEQYF

V gene: TRBV16
D gene: TRBD1
J gene: TRBJ2-5
clone size: .
CDR3 DNA: TGTGCCAGCAGCCAAACCGGGACAGGAGAGACCCAGTACTTC
CDR3 protein: CASSQTGTGETQYF

V gene: TRBV28
D gene: .
J gene: TRBJ1-1
clone size: .
CDR3 DNA: TGTGCCAGCAGGAGTTACACTGAAGCTTTCTTT
CDR3 protein: CASRSYTEAFF

V gene: TRBV7-6
D gene: TRBD1
J gene: TRBJ1-3
clone size: .
CDR3 DNA: TGTGCCAGCAGCCACCCGGACAGGGACCCTGGAAACACCATATATTTT
CDR3 protein: CASSHPDRDPGNTIYF

V gene: TRBV5-4
D gene: TRBD1
J gene: TRBJ2-7
clone size: .
CDR3 DNA: TGTGCCAGCAGGATTAAGGGGACAGGGGAGGACGAGCAGTACTTC
CDR3 protein: CASRIKGTGEDEQYF

V gene: TRBV11-2
D gene: .
J gene: TRBJ2-6
clone size: .
CDR3 DNA: TGTGCCAGCAGCTTAGAGGGGCCACAGGGATTAGCCTCTGGGGCCAACGTCCTGACTTTC
CDR3 protein: CASSLEGPQGLASGANVLTF

V gene: TRBV19
D gene: .
J gene: TRBJ2-7
clone size: .
CDR3 DNA: TGTGCCAGTAGTATCCCCCCCCTCTACGAGCAGTACTTC
CDR3 protein: CASSIPPLYEQYF

V gene: TRBV11-2
D gene: .
J gene: TRBJ2-3
clone size: .
CDR3 DNA: TGTGCCAGCAGCATGAGATCAGGGCTAAACACGGGTACGCAGTATTTT
CDR3 protein: CASSMRSGLNTGTQYF

V gene: TRBV7-3
D gene: .
J gene: TRBJ2-7
clone size: .
CDR3 DNA: TGTGCCAGCAGCTTGAGTGGGGGCCCCCTCTACGAGCAGTACTTC
CDR3 protein: CASSLSGGPLYEQYF

V gene: TRBV30
D gene: .
J gene: TRBJ1-3
clone size: .
CDR3 DNA: TGTGCCTGGGCCGCGGGGCCTGGAAACACCATATATTTT
CDR3 protein: CAWAAGPGNTIYF

V gene: TRBV19
D gene: .
J gene: TRBJ1-5
clone size: .
CDR3 DNA: TGTGCCAGTAGTATACAGGGTTCGGGTGGCAATCAGCCCCAGCATTTT
CDR3 protein: CASSIQGSGGNQPQHF

V gene: TRBV11-2
D gene: .
J gene: TRBJ1-1
clone size: .
CDR3 DNA: TGTGCCAGCAGTCCAGAGGGGGGGCGCGGGAGGAACACTGAAGCTTTCTTT
CDR3 protein: CASSPEGGRGRNTEAFF

V gene: TRBV7-7
D gene: .
J gene: TRBJ2-2
clone size: .
CDR3 DNA: TGTGCCAGCAGCACACAGGGCACCGGGGAGCTGTTTTTT
CDR3 protein: CASSTQGTGELFF

V gene: TRBV9
D gene: TRBD1
J gene: TRBJ1-5
clone size: .
CDR3 DNA: TGTGCCAGCAGCGTAGGGGGGACAGCAAATCAGCCCCAGCATTTT
CDR3 protein: CASSVGGTANQPQHF

V gene: TRBV3-1/TRBV3-2
D gene: .
J gene: TRBJ2-1
clone size: .
CDR3 DNA: TGTGCCAGCAGCCCGACAATGGCCAATGAGCAGTTCTTC
CDR3 protein: CASSPTMANEQFF

V gene: TRBV5-5
D gene: TRBD1
J gene: TRBJ2-1
clone size: .
CDR3 DNA: TGTGCCAGCAGCTTGGAACAGGGCGACAGGGATGAGCAGTTCTTC
CDR3 protein: CASSLEQGDRDEQFF

V gene: TRBV10-3
D gene: TRBD1
J gene: TRBJ2-1
clone size: .
CDR3 DNA: TGTGCCATCAGCCTTGACAGGGACGGAAACAATGAGCAGTTCTTC
CDR3 protein: CAISLDRDGNNEQFF

V gene: TRBV18
D gene: .
J gene: TRBJ2-2
clone size: .
CDR3 DNA: TGTGCCAGCTCATCCGAGACAGTGAACACCGGGGAGCTGTTTTTT
CDR3 protein: CASSSETVNTGELFF

V gene: TRBV9
D gene: .
J gene: TRBJ1-4
clone size: .
CDR3 DNA: TGTGCCAGCAGCGTAGACGGCAGGGCGACTGTGAAACTGTTTTTT
CDR3 protein: CASSVDGRATVKLFF

V gene: TRBV6-5
D gene: .
J gene: TRBJ1-1
clone size: .
CDR3 DNA: TGTGCCAGCAGGATGGGAGTAGGGGGGAACACTGAAGCTTTCTTT
CDR3 protein: CASRMGVGGNTEAFF

V gene: TRBV5-1
D gene: TRBD2
J gene: TRBJ2-5
clone size: .
CDR3 DNA: TGCGCCAGCGCAGTCGGGACTAGCGGGTCTGAGACCCAGTACTTC
CDR3 protein: CASAVGTSGSETQYF

V gene: TRBV28
D gene: TRBD1
J gene: TRBJ1-3
clone size: .
CDR3 DNA: TGTGCCAGCAGTCTGACAGGGGGGTTGAACACCATATATTTT
CDR3 protein: CASSLTGGLNTIYF

V gene: TRBV20-1
D gene: TRBD2
J gene: TRBJ2-5
clone size: .
CDR3 DNA: TGCAGTGCTAGTTTTGCGGGAGCTGAGACCCAGTACTTC
CDR3 protein: CSASFAGAETQYF

V gene: TRBV6-5
D gene: .
J gene: TRBJ2-2
clone size: .
CDR3 DNA: TGTGCCAGCAGTCCCCCGGGACTTAACACCGGGGAGCTGTTTTTT
CDR3 protein: CASSPPGLNTGELFF

V gene: TRBV24-1
D gene: TRBD1
J gene: TRBJ2-7
clone size: .
CDR3 DNA: TGTGCCACAACAGGGGGGAGGTCCTACGAGCAGTACTTC
CDR3 protein: CATTGGRSYEQYF

V gene: TRBV11-2
D gene: .
J gene: TRBJ2-3
clone size: .
CDR3 DNA: TGTGCCAGCAGCCCCCCCCCTCCAGCGGGCCTCACAGATACGCAGTATTTT
CDR3 protein: CASSPPPPAGLTDTQYF

V gene: TRBV7-9
D gene: .
J gene: TRBJ1-4
clone size: .
CDR3 DNA: TGTGCCAGCAGCTTTGGGCAGAATAATGAAAAACTGTTTTTT
CDR3 protein: CASSFGQNNEKLFF

V gene: TRBV28
D gene: TRBD2
J gene: TRBJ2-2
clone size: few
CDR3 DNA: TGTGCCAGCAGTTCCCCGGGACTAGCGGGAGGGGGGGACACCGGGGAGCTGTTTTTT
CDR3 protein: CASSSPGLAGGGDTGELFF

V gene: TRBV3-1/TRBV3-2
D gene: TRBD1
J gene: TRBJ1-1
clone size: .
CDR3 DNA: TGTGCCAGCAGCCAAGTGTCGGGACAGGAAGCTTTCTTT
CDR3 protein: CASSQVSGQEAFF

V gene: TRBV4-1
D gene: TRBD2
J gene: TRBJ2-2
clone size: once
CDR3 DNA: TGCGCCAGCGCCTTCGGACTAGCGGGAAAGGGGGAGCTGTTTTTT
CDR3 protein: CASAFGLAGKGELFF

V gene: TRBV12-3/TRBV12-4
D gene: .
J gene: TRBJ2-5
clone size: .
CDR3 DNA: TGTGCCAGCAGTGGCGGAGAGACCCAGTACTTC
CDR3 protein: CASSGGETQYF

V gene: TRBV7-9
D gene: TRBD1
J gene: TRBJ2-3
clone size: .
CDR3 DNA: TGTGCCAGCAGCCCGCCCGGACAGGGGGCAGATACGCAGTATTTT
CDR3 protein: CASSPPGQGADTQYF

V gene: TRBV7-9
D gene: .
J gene: TRBJ1-1
clone size: .
CDR3 DNA: TGTGCCAGCAGCTTAGCGCATACCCTTGAGGACACTGAAGCTTTCTTT
CDR3 protein: CASSLAHTLEDTEAFF